Listed below are T cell receptor beta chains from one sample, sequenced in a study of cytomegalovirus exposure and HLA in healthy donors. Here immunoSEQ multiplex PCR was the method, and the copy in TCRdb shows in-frame clones only, minus some. The sample has over 250,000 clones, around 86% seen once. The material sequenced was PBMCs. These receptors originate from a man aged 40-49 years in good health and CMV-seropositive. Each CDR3 is given with its conserved first and last residue. Clone size is shown for a subset of rows, as once, few, many or a class of expanded clone.

.,TRBV21-1,TRBJ2-2,CAMGQGAAGELFF
few,TRBV29-1,TRBJ1-1,CSVTGGNTEAFF
.,TRBV5-8,TRBJ2-1,CASSFRTGGYNEQFF
.,TRBV6-5,TRBJ1-3,CASRRTRSSGNTIYF
.,TRBV7-8,TRBJ1-2,CASREGGARGYTF
.,TRBV7-8,TRBJ1-2,CASSLETGDYYGYTF
.,TRBV28,TRBJ2-2,CASSLIDPGTENTGELFF
.,TRBV10-3,TRBJ2-7,CAISPTSGRIYEQYF
.,TRBV4-1,TRBJ1-1,CASSQDDRNTEAFF
.,TRBV28,TRBJ1-5,CASSRNPDRDYSNQPQHF
.,TRBV6-1,TRBJ2-1,CATPITSYNEQFF
.,TRBV7-2,TRBJ1-5,CASSLKPGGNQPQHF
.,TRBV4-2,TRBJ2-5,CASSQGSGRDETQYF
.,TRBV2,TRBJ2-2,CASSGGTGVVTSTGELFF
.,TRBV7-3,TRBJ1-5,CASSLNSNQPQHF
.,TRBV9,TRBJ2-2,CASSPRLAGVTGELFF
once,TRBV19,TRBJ2-3,CASSIGTGTSGSTDTQYF
.,TRBV27,TRBJ1-2,CASSPRPGSYGYTF
few,TRBV7-9,TRBJ2-7,CASSSRTSGELSYEQYF
.,TRBV15,TRBJ2-5,CATSRDPGSQETQYF
.,TRBV5-6,TRBJ2-3,CASSLHPVDTQYF
.,TRBV18,TRBJ2-7,CASSLGQGTLNYEQYF
.,TRBV27,TRBJ2-7,CASSYRPGGSYEQYF
.,TRBV2,TRBJ1-3,CASSEAGEVSGNTIYF
.,TRBV27,TRBJ2-7,CASTPRGVSSYEQYF
.,TRBV7-9,TRBJ2-7,CASSLAGQLDEQYF
once,TRBV6-1,TRBJ1-2,CASKPRGRSYGYTF
.,TRBV11-2,TRBJ2-7,CASSLAPGLSYEQYF